Listed below are T cell receptor beta chains from one sample, sequenced in a study of blood T cells in healthy people across ages. TCRdb reprocessed the 5' RACE reads with MiXCR, giving one entry per CDR3 protein. The sample yields about 380,000 distinct CDR3 sequences, approximately 52% seen once. The specimen was blood. The origin of the receptors is a man aged 55 to 70 in good health. The CDR3 runs from the conserved cysteine through the conserved F or W. The D gene is left open where the match is weak. Part of the rows lack a size; the others show once, few, many or a class for expanded clones.

clone size	V gene	J gene	D gene	CDR3 protein	CDR3 DNA
-	TRBV29-1	TRBJ1-2	-	CSVATGNYGYTF	TGCAGCGTAGCAACAGGGAATTATGGCTACACCTTC
-	TRBV9	TRBJ2-7	TRBD2	CASSSGLAGAVYEQYF	TGTGCCAGCAGCTCCGGACTAGCGGGAGCTGTATACGAGCAGTACTTC
few	TRBV18	TRBJ2-1	-	CASSLDAPHTYNEQFF	TGTGCCAGCTCACTCGACGCACCTCATACCTACAATGAGCAGTTCTTC
few	TRBV5-1	TRBJ2-5	-	CASSLAASAETQYF	TGCGCCAGCAGCTTGGCGGCTAGTGCGGAGACCCAGTACTTC
-	TRBV27	TRBJ1-2	TRBD1	CASSPGGAGKGYTF	TGTGCCAGCAGCCCAGGGGGCGCCGGTAAAGGCTACACCTTC
few	TRBV6-2/TRBV6-3	TRBJ2-1	-	CASSPIQGAQFF	TGTGCCAGCAGTCCCATCCAGGGTGCGCAGTTCTTC
-	TRBV2	TRBJ2-3	-	CVSSATRDTQYF	TGTGTCAGCAGTGCAACTAGGGATACGCAGTATTTT
-	TRBV6-1	TRBJ1-5	-	CASRGDSNQPQHF	TGTGCCAGCAGAGGCGATAGCAATCAGCCCCAGCATTTT
-	TRBV4-2	TRBJ2-3	-	CASSQSSTFTDTQYF	TGTGCCAGCAGCCAATCTAGCACATTCACAGATACGCAGTATTTT
many	TRBV20-1	TRBJ1-2	TRBD1	CSASDRGSYGYTF	TGCAGTGCTAGCGACAGGGGGTCCTATGGCTACACCTTC
few	TRBV6-5	TRBJ2-3	TRBD2	CASRAGGSPDTQYF	TGTGCCAGCAGGGCGGGGGGGAGTCCAGATACGCAGTATTTT
-	TRBV2	TRBJ2-3	TRBD2	CASSVGRAGGDTQYF	TGTGCCAGCAGTGTCGGCCGAGCGGGAGGGGATACGCAGTATTTT
-	TRBV29-1	TRBJ1-1	-	CSVDQVQGTEAFF	TGCAGCGTTGATCAGGTTCAGGGCACTGAAGCTTTCTTT
-	TRBV7-9	TRBJ2-7	-	CASSLVAGKNEQYF	TGTGCCAGCAGCTTAGTGGCCGGGAAGAACGAGCAGTACTTC
many	TRBV4-3	TRBJ2-7	TRBD2	CASSQSTSLSYEQYF	TGCGCCAGCAGCCAGTCGACTAGCTTGTCCTACGAGCAGTACTTC
-	TRBV7-2	TRBJ2-1	-	CASSRDPAYNEQFF	TGTGCCAGCAGCCGGGACCCAGCATACAATGAGCAGTTCTTC
-	TRBV11-2	TRBJ2-6	-	CASSPMPPGANVLTF	TGTGCCAGCAGCCCTATGCCGCCTGGGGCCAACGTCCTGACTTTC